The rows below give T cell receptor beta chains drawn from one sample of a study of T cell responses to AZD1222 COVID-19 vaccine. Some clones are missing from TCRdb's copy, which holds only in-frame ones; the method was immunoSEQ multiplex PCR. The sample shows just over 95,000 clones, 85% to 90% of them seen only once. The starting material was peripheral blood, obtained on day 0 of AZD1222 vaccination. Receptors were obtained from an adult in good health. CDR3s include the opening cysteine and the closing phenylalanine or tryptophan. Each record gives: V gene, D gene, J gene, clone size, CDR3 protein, CDR3 DNA. D genes are given only for firm matches. Where a row states a size, it is once, few, many or the class of an expanded clone; other rows omit it.

TRBV13,-,TRBJ1-3,-,CASSFGTNTIYF,TGTGCCAGCAGCTTCGGCACAAACACCATATATTTT
TRBV6-5,TRBD1,TRBJ1-1,-,CASSRQGSGTEAFF,TGTGCCAGCAGTCGACAGGGGTCGGGCACTGAAGCTTTCTTT
TRBV20-1,-,TRBJ1-5,-,CSARGTEPQHF,TGCAGTGCTAGGGGAACGGAGCCCCAGCATTTT
TRBV27,-,TRBJ1-1,-,CASSSGGRHTEAFF,TGTGCCAGCAGTTCAGGAGGCAGGCACACTGAAGCTTTCTTT
TRBV30,TRBD1,TRBJ1-2,-,CAWRIPGQQASYTF,TGTGCCTGGAGGATCCCGGGACAGCAGGCTAGCTACACCTTC
TRBV6-1,-,TRBJ1-1,-,CASSEVHGKLNTEAFF,TGTGCCAGCAGTGAAGTCCACGGCAAATTGAACACTGAAGCTTTCTTT
TRBV7-9,-,TRBJ2-3,-,CASSSGSAGNTDTQYF,TGTGCCAGCAGCTCCGGTTCGGCGGGGAACACAGATACGCAGTATTTT
TRBV13,-,TRBJ2-7,-,CASSLKGTARYEQYF,TGTGCCAGCAGCTTAAAGGGGACCGCCCGGTACGAGCAGTACTTC
TRBV30,-,TRBJ2-7,-,CAWSVLSRVGEQYF,TGTGCCTGGAGTGTTCTTTCTAGAGTAGGCGAGCAGTACTTC
TRBV6-5,-,TRBJ2-5,-,CASRYRETQYF,TGTGCCAGCAGGTACAGAGAGACCCAGTACTTC
TRBV6-6,TRBD1,TRBJ1-1,-,CASSTGGAAEAFF,TGTGCCAGCAGTACAGGGGGCGCCGCTGAAGCTTTCTTT
TRBV27,TRBD1,TRBJ2-1,-,CASSLPGGQVPYNEQFF,TGTGCCAGCAGTTTACCCGGCGGACAGGTCCCCTACAATGAGCAGTTCTTC
TRBV7-9,TRBD1,TRBJ2-2,few,CASSQTEQGATGELFF,TGTGCCAGCAGCCAGACAGAACAGGGGGCTACCGGGGAGCTGTTTTTT
TRBV19,-,TRBJ1-2,-,CASSITVGPYGYTF,TGTGCCAGTAGTATAACAGTTGGACCTTATGGCTACACCTTC
TRBV4-3,-,TRBJ1-1,-,CASSQDSSVGVGAFF,TGCGCCAGCAGCCAAGATAGTAGCGTAGGGGTTGGCGCTTTCTTT
TRBV5-1,-,TRBJ2-7,-,CASSEGTGFYEQYF,TGCGCCAGCAGCGAGGGAACAGGGTTCTACGAGCAGTACTTC
TRBV11-2,TRBD1,TRBJ2-1,-,CASSLEAETGVFNEQFF,TGTGCCAGCAGCTTAGAAGCCGAGACAGGGGTTTTCAATGAGCAGTTCTTC
TRBV9,-,TRBJ2-7,-,CASSESSYEQYF,TGTGCCAGCAGCGAGAGCTCCTACGAGCAGTACTTC
TRBV15,-,TRBJ1-4,few,CATSREEGRVYEKLFF,TGTGCCACCAGCAGGGAAGAGGGGAGGGTGTATGAAAAACTGTTTTTT
TRBV6-4,TRBD2,TRBJ2-7,-,CASSAEPGLASYEQYF,TGTGCCAGCAGTGCAGAACCGGGACTAGCCTCCTACGAGCAGTACTTC
TRBV5-1,-,TRBJ1-6,-,CASSLQGRDNSPLHF,TGCGCCAGCAGCCTTCAGGGACGGGATAATTCACCCCTCCACTTT
TRBV29-1,TRBD1,TRBJ1-2,-,CSDGGTGGAYGYTF,TGCAGCGACGGGGGGACAGGGGGCGCCTATGGCTACACCTTC
TRBV5-1,-,TRBJ1-3,-,CASSLVGTGGNTIYF,TGCGCCAGCAGCTTGGTCGGGACGGGAGGAAACACCATATATTTT
TRBV9,-,TRBJ1-2,-,CASQTAYYGYTF,TGTGCCAGTCAGACAGCCTACTATGGCTACACCTTC
TRBV5-8,-,TRBJ2-2,-,CASSFGALGDTGELFF,TGTGCCAGCAGCTTCGGAGCTCTCGGGGACACCGGGGAGCTGTTTTTT
TRBV7-8,-,TRBJ2-6,-,CASSLVTGANVLTF,TGTGCCAGCAGCTTAGTTACGGGGGCCAACGTCCTGACTTTC
TRBV15,TRBD2,TRBJ2-3,-,CATSRVGLATDTQYF,TGTGCCACCAGCAGAGTGGGACTAGCGACAGATACGCAGTATTTT
TRBV15,-,TRBJ1-1,-,CATSRALGHEAFF,TGTGCCACCAGCAGAGCCTTAGGACATGAAGCTTTCTTT
TRBV5-1,-,TRBJ2-3,-,CASSLAFPGTDTQYF,TGCGCCAGCAGCTTGGCCTTTCCGGGGACAGATACGCAGTATTTT
TRBV27,-,TRBJ1-1,-,CASSFSRRGRVNTEAFF,TGTGCCAGCAGTTTCTCGAGGAGGGGAAGAGTGAACACTGAAGCTTTCTTT
TRBV4-3,-,TRBJ1-6,-,CASSQDPDSLYNSPLHF,TGCGCCAGCAGCCAAGATCCAGACAGCCTCTATAATTCACCCCTCCACTTT
TRBV9,TRBD1,TRBJ1-2,-,CASSVEPGGLGYTF,TGTGCCAGCAGCGTAGAGCCAGGGGGCCTTGGCTACACCTTC
TRBV6-5,TRBD1,TRBJ1-1,-,CASSYHRGSGTEAFF,TGTGCCAGCAGTTATCACAGGGGAAGCGGCACTGAAGCTTTCTTT
TRBV5-1,-,TRBJ2-5,-,CASDSRMTTSLPTQYF,TGCGCCAGCGATAGTCGCATGACCACTTCCCTTCCGACCCAGTACTTC
TRBV10-3,TRBD2,TRBJ2-1,-,CAIRGTGTGPSGGTSYNEQFF,TGTGCCATCAGGGGAACCGGGACAGGGCCTAGCGGGGGGACCTCCTACAATGAGCAGTTCTTC
TRBV6-5,-,TRBJ2-3,-,CASMSSADTQYF,TGTGCCAGCATGTCGTCAGCAGATACGCAGTATTTT
TRBV7-2,-,TRBJ2-2,-,CASSWIRTASGELFF,TGTGCCAGCAGCTGGATTAGGACGGCTTCCGGGGAGCTGTTTTTT
TRBV2,TRBD2,TRBJ2-1,few,CASSAGGEQFF,TGTGCCAGCAGTGCGGGGGGTGAGCAGTTCTTC
TRBV15,TRBD1,TRBJ1-4,few,CATSRDRGNEKLFF,TGTGCCACCAGCAGAGACAGGGGGAATGAAAAACTGTTTTTT
TRBV6-6,-,TRBJ1-3,-,CASSYSSGTGNTIYF,TGTGCCAGCAGTTACTCGTCCGGGACCGGAAACACCATATATTTT
TRBV9,TRBD2,TRBJ2-2,-,CASSVRPAGEAGELFF,TGTGCCAGCAGCGTACGACCAGCGGGGGAGGCCGGGGAGCTGTTTTTT
TRBV27,TRBD1,TRBJ1-5,-,CAITRGTGNDQPQHF,TGTGCCATCACCAGGGGGACAGGGAATGATCAGCCCCAGCATTTT
TRBV5-6,TRBD1,TRBJ1-2,-,CASTSSGTGRRYGYTF,TGTGCCAGCACCAGCAGTGGGACAGGGAGGCGGTATGGCTACACCTTC
TRBV28,-,TRBJ2-7,-,CASSTGRPSYEQYF,TGTGCCAGCAGTACAGGGCGACCCTCCTACGAGCAGTACTTC
TRBV5-4,-,TRBJ1-1,-,CASSLFPRGKGTEAFF,TGTGCCAGCAGCTTGTTTCCCAGGGGAAAGGGCACTGAAGCTTTCTTT
TRBV6-4,-,TRBJ2-1,medium-sized,CASSLTGNNEQFF,TGTGCCAGCAGCCTGACAGGAAACAATGAGCAGTTCTTC
TRBV2,-,TRBJ1-6,few,CASTTRLDSPLHF,TGTGCCAGCACCACCCGCCTGGATTCACCCCTCCACTTT
TRBV6-5,TRBD1,TRBJ1-4,-,CASSRDRADEKLFF,TGTGCCAGCAGTCGGGACAGGGCGGACGAAAAACTGTTTTTT
TRBV18,-,TRBJ1-1,-,CASSPSEGDTEAFF,TGTGCCAGCTCACCTTCAGAGGGGGACACTGAAGCTTTCTTT
TRBV19,-,TRBJ2-7,-,CASSIVASTHEQYF,TGTGCCAGTAGTATAGTCGCTAGTACCCACGAGCAGTACTTC
TRBV6-5,TRBD1,TRBJ1-6,-,CASSNRGRDSPLHF,TGTGCCAGCAGTAACAGGGGGCGAGATTCACCCCTCCACTTT
TRBV5-1,-,TRBJ1-1,-,CASSSESGGTNTEAFF,TGCGCCAGCAGCTCTGAATCGGGGGGCACGAACACTGAAGCTTTCTTT
TRBV5-1,TRBD1,TRBJ1-4,-,CASSPGQGATNEKLFF,TGCGCCAGCAGCCCTGGACAGGGTGCAACTAATGAAAAACTGTTTTTT